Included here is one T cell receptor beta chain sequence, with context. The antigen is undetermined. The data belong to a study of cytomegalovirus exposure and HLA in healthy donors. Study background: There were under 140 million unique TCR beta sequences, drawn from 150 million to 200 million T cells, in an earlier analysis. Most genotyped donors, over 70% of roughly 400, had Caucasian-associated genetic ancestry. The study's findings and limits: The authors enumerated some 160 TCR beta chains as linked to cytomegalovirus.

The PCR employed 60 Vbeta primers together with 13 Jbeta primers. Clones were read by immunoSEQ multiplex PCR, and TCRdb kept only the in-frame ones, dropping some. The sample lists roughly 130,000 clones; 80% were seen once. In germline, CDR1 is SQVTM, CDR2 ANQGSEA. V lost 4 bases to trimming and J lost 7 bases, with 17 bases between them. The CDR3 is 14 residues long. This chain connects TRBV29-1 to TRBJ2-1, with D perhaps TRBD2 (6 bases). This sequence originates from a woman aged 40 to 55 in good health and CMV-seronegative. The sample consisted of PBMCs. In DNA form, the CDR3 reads TGCAGCGTTGGGCGGGACGGTAGTAGGAATGAGCAGTTCTTC. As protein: CSVGRDGSRNEQFF.